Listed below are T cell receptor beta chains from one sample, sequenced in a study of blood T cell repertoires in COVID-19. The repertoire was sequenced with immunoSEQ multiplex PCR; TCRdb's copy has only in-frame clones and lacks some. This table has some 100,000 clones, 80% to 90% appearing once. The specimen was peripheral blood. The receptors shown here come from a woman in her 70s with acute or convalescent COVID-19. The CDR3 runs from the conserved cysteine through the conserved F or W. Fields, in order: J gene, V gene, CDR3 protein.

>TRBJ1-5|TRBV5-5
CASSTGTGFQPQHF
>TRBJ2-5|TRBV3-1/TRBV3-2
CASSSYGTGGFETQYF
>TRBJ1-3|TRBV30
CAWDRENTIYF
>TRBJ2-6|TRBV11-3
CASSPGVSGANVLTF
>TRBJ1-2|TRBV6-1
CASSENTGGAGYGYTF
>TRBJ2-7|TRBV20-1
CSAANYEQYF
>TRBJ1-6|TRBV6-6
CASSYGADSRGSPLHF
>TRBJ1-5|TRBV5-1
CASSEGQGNQPQHF
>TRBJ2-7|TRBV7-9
CASSLGVYEQYF
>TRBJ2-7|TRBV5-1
CASGPSGSYEQYF
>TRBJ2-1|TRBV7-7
CASSVLAGANEQFF
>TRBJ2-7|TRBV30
CAWSVSPGDEQYF
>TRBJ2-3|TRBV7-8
CASSFSGSTADTQYF
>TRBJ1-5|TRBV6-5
CASSSDRVNQPQHF
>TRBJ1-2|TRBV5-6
CASSPLGATISIYGYTF
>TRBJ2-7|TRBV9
CASSLAGDYEQYF
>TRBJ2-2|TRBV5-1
CASSLAIQKTGELFF
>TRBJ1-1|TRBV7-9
CASRTAAGTEAFF
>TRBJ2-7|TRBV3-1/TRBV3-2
CASSQASGSYEQYF
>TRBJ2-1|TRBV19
CASSPEMGKGGQFF
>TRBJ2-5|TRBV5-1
CASSLVGLDQETQYF
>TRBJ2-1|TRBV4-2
CASTPDRAPYNEQFF
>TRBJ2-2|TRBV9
CASAGGTGNTGELFF
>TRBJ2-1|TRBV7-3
CASSLNAAGVGNEQFF
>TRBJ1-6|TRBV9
CASSVSDRDSPLHF
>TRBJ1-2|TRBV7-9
CASSLATGIYGYTF
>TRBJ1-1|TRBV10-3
CAINDRVNTEAFF
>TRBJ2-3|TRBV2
CASSETGEADTQYF
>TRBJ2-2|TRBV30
CAWSLAPYQGARTGELFF
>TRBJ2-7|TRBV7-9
CASSHDRGGYYEQYF
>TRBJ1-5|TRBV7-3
CASSLNLGQPQHF
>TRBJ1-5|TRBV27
CASGGGFGGNQPQHF
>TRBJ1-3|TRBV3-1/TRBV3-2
CASSPGHPGNTIYF
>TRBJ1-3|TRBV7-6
CASRAGTGPGNTIYF
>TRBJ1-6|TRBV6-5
CATFPSGTDNSPLHF
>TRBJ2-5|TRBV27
CASRPLAGVRETQYF